This T cell receptor (beta chain) was recovered during a study of breast tumors, draining lymph nodes, adjacent tissues. Study conclusions and caveats: The lymph node origin of tumor T cells was framed as consistent with a hypothesis, not demonstrated. Compared with lymph nodes, tumors were less diverse; compared with nontumor tissue, more.

The lymph nodes were axillary draining lymph nodes from breast cancer patients. Points on this clonotype: Its specificity is unknown.

The V and J ends lost 7 bases and 13 bases respectively, with 19 bases between them. CDR3 length equals 13 residues. Germline CDR1 and CDR2: SGHVS and FNYEAQ. TCRdb redid the calling of the multiplex PCR reads with MiXCR, one entry per CDR3 protein. In the table there are over 130,000 distinct CDR3 sequences, over 25% of which are singletons. J is TRBJ1-4 and V is TRBV7-6, with D uncertain. The TCR comes from a female donor with breast cancer. Some clones in this sample may be carry-over from other donors' samples. Sequencing used axillary lymph node tissue. The CDR3 sequence is CASTESPGGRLFF. The CDR3 nucleotides read TGTGCCAGCACCGAGAGCCCGGGCGGAAGACTGTTTTTT.